These T cell receptor beta chains were read from a single sample in a study of Graves' ophthalmopathy and Graves' hyperthyroidism. One entry per CDR3 protein results from TCRdb running MiXCR on the multiplex PCR reads. The sample shows hundreds of thousands of distinct CDR3 sequences, around 21% of them seen only once. The source material was peripheral blood. The receptors originated from a woman aged 18-35 years with stable Graves' hyperthyroidism. Each CDR3 is given without its conserved first and last residue. Clone size appears in some rows only: once, few, many, or a class for an expanded clone.

cdr3_aa: ASRSQYSNQPQH
cdr3_length: 12
j_call: TRBJ1-5
clone_size: once
v_call: TRBV2

cdr3_aa: ASTDRITEAF
cdr3_length: 10
j_call: TRBJ1-1
clone_size: many
v_call: TRBV28

cdr3_aa: ASTPGLAKNIQY
cdr3_length: 12
j_call: TRBJ2-4
clone_size: many
v_call: TRBV28

cdr3_aa: ASSYFQGNGELF
cdr3_length: 12
j_call: TRBJ2-2
clone_size: NA
v_call: TRBV6-5

cdr3_aa: ASSLSTTASYEQY
cdr3_length: 13
j_call: TRBJ2-7
clone_size: many
v_call: TRBV5-1

cdr3_aa: ASSLFHSEAF
cdr3_length: 10
j_call: TRBJ1-1
clone_size: many
v_call: TRBV7-2

cdr3_aa: ASSSGLAGISYEQY
cdr3_length: 14
j_call: TRBJ2-7
clone_size: NA
v_call: TRBV6-2/TRBV6-3

cdr3_aa: AIREDRGRRQPQH
cdr3_length: 13
j_call: TRBJ1-5
clone_size: many
v_call: TRBV10-3

cdr3_aa: ASSLAPNQPQH
cdr3_length: 11
j_call: TRBJ1-5
clone_size: many
v_call: TRBV7-9

cdr3_aa: ASSQYVNTEAF
cdr3_length: 11
j_call: TRBJ1-1
clone_size: many
v_call: TRBV2

cdr3_aa: ASSDGDNQETQY
cdr3_length: 12
j_call: TRBJ2-5
clone_size: many
v_call: TRBV2

cdr3_aa: SARDRTGFDEQY
cdr3_length: 12
j_call: TRBJ2-7
clone_size: many
v_call: TRBV20-1

cdr3_aa: ASSLVREQETQY
cdr3_length: 12
j_call: TRBJ2-5
clone_size: many
v_call: TRBV11-3

cdr3_aa: ASSVGTGTGSGYT
cdr3_length: 13
j_call: TRBJ1-2
clone_size: many
v_call: TRBV9

cdr3_aa: SGWGAGNQPQH
cdr3_length: 11
j_call: TRBJ1-5
clone_size: many
v_call: TRBV20-1

cdr3_aa: ASRALRGGQTQY
cdr3_length: 12
j_call: TRBJ2-5
clone_size: few
v_call: TRBV2

cdr3_aa: ASNVRWDYEQY
cdr3_length: 11
j_call: TRBJ2-7
clone_size: NA
v_call: TRBV7-8

cdr3_aa: ASSFAYEQY
cdr3_length: 9
j_call: TRBJ2-7
clone_size: many
v_call: TRBV28

cdr3_aa: ASSFAGVLETQY
cdr3_length: 12
j_call: TRBJ2-5
clone_size: few
v_call: TRBV12-3/TRBV12-4

cdr3_aa: ASSRPLGGYEQY
cdr3_length: 12
j_call: TRBJ2-7
clone_size: NA
v_call: TRBV6-1

cdr3_aa: ASSYRGTGSPSNQPQH
cdr3_length: 16
j_call: TRBJ1-5
clone_size: many
v_call: TRBV6-2/TRBV6-3

cdr3_aa: ASSLASLRDRGETQY
cdr3_length: 15
j_call: TRBJ2-5
clone_size: many
v_call: TRBV5-1

cdr3_aa: ASSTGSYTEAF
cdr3_length: 11
j_call: TRBJ1-1
clone_size: NA
v_call: TRBV28

cdr3_aa: ASKGSTSNQPQH
cdr3_length: 12
j_call: TRBJ1-5
clone_size: NA
v_call: TRBV19

cdr3_aa: ASSFRAGGSYEQY
cdr3_length: 13
j_call: TRBJ2-7
clone_size: many
v_call: TRBV5-1

cdr3_aa: ASSLLRQGANTGELF
cdr3_length: 15
j_call: TRBJ2-2
clone_size: many
v_call: TRBV6-2/TRBV6-3

cdr3_aa: ASSPRRTVSTGELF
cdr3_length: 14
j_call: TRBJ2-2
clone_size: many
v_call: TRBV6-2/TRBV6-3

cdr3_aa: AQNGGNYGYT
cdr3_length: 10
j_call: TRBJ1-2
clone_size: many
v_call: TRBV30

cdr3_aa: ASSLGFRVSYEQY
cdr3_length: 13
j_call: TRBJ2-7
clone_size: many
v_call: TRBV7-8

cdr3_aa: AISETRGGDYGYT
cdr3_length: 13
j_call: TRBJ1-2
clone_size: once
v_call: TRBV10-3

cdr3_aa: ASLLGYEQY
cdr3_length: 9
j_call: TRBJ2-7
clone_size: many
v_call: TRBV7-2

cdr3_aa: ASSLRGEAF
cdr3_length: 9
j_call: TRBJ1-1
clone_size: many
v_call: TRBV12-3/TRBV12-4

cdr3_aa: ASSYPDRGETQY
cdr3_length: 12
j_call: TRBJ2-5
clone_size: many
v_call: TRBV12-3/TRBV12-4

cdr3_aa: ASTSGDRVTGELF
cdr3_length: 13
j_call: TRBJ2-2
clone_size: few
v_call: TRBV19

cdr3_aa: ASSLIAGGLNTGELF
cdr3_length: 15
j_call: TRBJ2-2
clone_size: many
v_call: TRBV7-2

cdr3_aa: ASSFNDGPGGYT
cdr3_length: 12
j_call: TRBJ1-2
clone_size: NA
v_call: TRBV12-3/TRBV12-4

cdr3_aa: SARAPLAQRN
cdr3_length: 10
j_call: TRBJ2-7
clone_size: many
v_call: TRBV20-1

cdr3_aa: ASSGLDRGSDYEQY
cdr3_length: 14
j_call: TRBJ2-7
clone_size: NA
v_call: TRBV28

cdr3_aa: ASSEALASGSRRETQY
cdr3_length: 16
j_call: TRBJ2-5
clone_size: many
v_call: TRBV2

cdr3_aa: ASSSPGLAPYEQY
cdr3_length: 13
j_call: TRBJ2-7
clone_size: NA
v_call: TRBV7-6

cdr3_aa: ASSQQGTLSYGYT
cdr3_length: 13
j_call: TRBJ1-2
clone_size: NA
v_call: TRBV6-1